This T cell receptor beta chain is from a study of T cells in Graves' hyperthyroidism and ophthalmopathy. Researchers took RNA transcripts and amplified the TCR beta CDR3 regions from them. The HTBI primer set served for first-round RT-PCR of the TCR CDR3. One entry per CDR3 protein results from TCRdb running MiXCR on the multiplex PCR reads. The sample lists a few hundred thousand distinct CDR3 sequences; less than 25% were seen once. Using more than 7.5 ml of fresh peripheral blood, PBMCs were prepared. This clonotype was detected a few times. V lost 7 bases, J lost 4 bases, and 7 bases lay in between. Germline V CDR1 and CDR2: MDHEN, SYDVKM. The CDR3 is made up of 11 amino acids.

The TCR was taken from a young man with Graves' hyperthyroidism. Sequencing used blood. The chain has TRBV28 and TRBJ2-5; D unclear. The CDR3 coding sequence is TGTGCCAGCATGCTTGGAGAGACCCAGTACTTC. Translated, it gives CASMLGETQYF.